A selection of T cell receptor beta chains follows, all from one sample in a study of blood T cell repertoires in COVID-19. Only in-frame clones appear in the TCRdb table, and some are missing; sequencing was by immunoSEQ multiplex PCR. In the table there are about 140,000 clones, approximately 88% of which are singletons. The source material was PBMCs or T cells enriched from blood (not recorded which). The receptors stem from a man aged 35 to 55 with acute COVID-19. CDR3s include the opening cysteine and the closing phenylalanine or tryptophan. The D gene is left open where the match is weak. Size is stated for part of the rows, as once, few or many counts, or as a class when the clone is expanded.

TRBV5-4	.	TRBD2	TRBJ2-3	CASSSRWSGTFGNTQYF	TGTGCCAGCAGCAGCCGGTGGAGCGGGACTTTCGGAAATACGCAGTATTTT
TRBV4-3	.	TRBD2	TRBJ2-7	CASSQDVASGLYEQYF	TGCGCCAGCAGCCAAGATGTGGCTAGCGGACTCTACGAGCAGTACTTC
TRBV6-2/TRBV6-3	few	TRBD1	TRBJ1-5	CASNPGQGTNQPQHF	TGTGCCAGCAACCCAGGACAGGGCACCAATCAGCCCCAGCATTTT
TRBV4-3	.	.	TRBJ1-6	CASSHINSPLHF	TGCGCCAGCAGCCACATTAATTCACCCCTCCACTTT
TRBV18	.	.	TRBJ1-3	CASSLDISSGNTIYF	TGTGCCAGCTCACTAGATATAAGCTCTGGAAACACCATATATTTT
TRBV10-3	.	.	TRBJ2-7	CAISETGQRHSYEQYF	TGTGCCATCAGTGAGACCGGACAGCGGCACTCCTACGAGCAGTACTTC
TRBV7-9	.	.	TRBJ1-6	CASSLNFPPLHF	TGTGCCAGCAGCCTTAACTTTCCACCCCTCCACTTT
TRBV4-1	.	TRBD1	TRBJ1-5	CASSQETTGTGQPQHF	TGCGCCAGCAGCCAAGAAACGACAGGGACGGGTCAGCCCCAGCATTTT
TRBV9	.	.	TRBJ1-3	CASSVDSRSGNTIYF	TGTGCCAGCAGCGTAGACAGCCGCTCTGGAAACACCATATATTTT
TRBV7-2	once	.	TRBJ1-3	CASSLQFSGNTIYF	TGTGCCAGCAGCTTACAGTTCTCTGGAAACACCATATATTTT
TRBV6-2/TRBV6-3	once	TRBD1	TRBJ2-7	CASSPLDRPSYEQYF	TGTGCCAGCAGTCCCTTGGACAGGCCGTCCTACGAGCAGTACTTC
TRBV20-1	.	TRBD1	TRBJ2-7	CSAQGAYEQYF	TGCAGTGCCCAGGGGGCCTACGAGCAGTACTTC
TRBV27	.	.	TRBJ1-5	CASSLSKGGNQPQHF	TGTGCCAGCAGTTTATCGAAAGGGGGCAATCAGCCCCAGCATTTT
TRBV5-8	.	.	TRBJ1-5	CASSPWGQNSNQPQHF	TGTGCCAGCAGCCCATGGGGGCAAAATAGCAATCAGCCCCAGCATTTT
TRBV7-2	.	.	TRBJ2-1	CASSFSLRVHEQFF	TGTGCCAGCAGCTTTAGCCTCAGAGTCCATGAGCAGTTCTTC
TRBV18	.	TRBD1	TRBJ2-5	CASSPPGQGPDGTQYF	TGTGCCAGCTCACCACCGGGACAGGGGCCCGACGGGACCCAGTACTTC
TRBV27	.	TRBD1	TRBJ1-2	CASSRQGSDYGYTF	TGTGCCAGCAGCAGACAGGGTTCTGACTATGGCTACACCTTC
TRBV19	.	.	TRBJ1-4	CASTPRGGDEKLFF	TGTGCCAGTACCCCCCGGGGAGGAGATGAAAAACTGTTTTTT
TRBV4-1	.	.	TRBJ2-3	CASSQVGTRHSYDTQYF	TGCGCCAGCAGCCAAGTAGGGACTCGACATTCGTACGATACGCAGTATTTT
TRBV4-3	.	TRBD2	TRBJ2-7	CASSQDPSGLYEQYF	TGCGCCAGCAGCCAAGACCCTAGCGGGCTCTACGAGCAGTACTTC
TRBV29-1	once	.	TRBJ2-2	CSVSSRANTGELFF	TGCAGCGTTTCTTCGCGGGCTAACACCGGGGAGCTGTTTTTT
TRBV4-2	.	.	TRBJ2-2	CASSQERTANTGELFF	TGTGCCAGCAGCCAAGAAAGGACAGCGAACACCGGGGAGCTGTTTTTT
TRBV4-3	.	.	TRBJ2-1	CASSQEWRAFGNEQFF	TGCGCCAGCAGCCAAGAGTGGCGGGCCTTTGGGAATGAGCAGTTCTTC
TRBV7-9	.	TRBD1	TRBJ1-2	CASSIDRVGYTF	TGTGCCAGCAGCATAGACAGGGTTGGCTACACCTTC
TRBV11-2	.	TRBD1	TRBJ2-7	CASSITQAGGEQYF	TGTGCCAGCAGCATAACTCAGGCAGGGGGCGAGCAGTACTTC
TRBV2	.	.	TRBJ1-6	CASRGGDYSPLHF	TGTGCCAGCAGGGGCGGGGATTATTCACCCCTCCACTTT
TRBV10-3	.	.	TRBJ1-4	CAINNDRGEKLFF	TGTGCCATCAATAACGACAGAGGTGAAAAACTGTTTTTT
TRBV29-1	.	.	TRBJ1-2	CSVEAGVDYGYTF	TGCAGCGTTGAAGCAGGCGTGGACTATGGCTACACCTTC
TRBV7-2	.	TRBD1	TRBJ2-7	CASSSFLGGVRFGEQYF	TGTGCCAGCAGCTCATTCTTAGGGGGCGTGAGGTTCGGCGAGCAGTACTTC
TRBV2	.	.	TRBJ1-4	CASSEESAGELFF	TGTGCCAGCAGTGAAGAGTCCGCGGGAGAACTGTTTTTT
TRBV7-8	.	.	TRBJ1-5	CASSSRLPNQPQHF	TGTGCCAGCAGCTCACGACTTCCAAATCAGCCCCAGCATTTT
TRBV6-1	.	TRBD1	TRBJ1-6	CASSDNRGNSPLHF	TGTGCCAGCAGTGATAACAGGGGAAATTCACCCCTCCACTTT
TRBV5-6	.	TRBD1	TRBJ1-2	CASSVDRGFNYGYTF	TGTGCCAGCAGCGTCGACAGGGGTTTTAACTATGGCTACACCTTC
TRBV4-2	.	.	TRBJ1-1	CASSQDEVGLGNTEAFF	TGTGCCAGCAGCCAAGACGAAGTAGGACTGGGGAACACTGAAGCTTTCTTT
TRBV4-3	.	.	TRBJ2-7	CASSRVQGIHEQYF	TGCGCCAGCAGCCGAGTACAGGGAATCCACGAGCAGTACTTC
TRBV29-1	.	.	TRBJ2-3	CSVAKGGGAADTQYF	TGCAGCGTGGCGAAAGGAGGGGGCGCCGCAGATACGCAGTATTTT
TRBV6-1	few	TRBD1	TRBJ1-6	CASSDLGTAPLHF	TGTGCCAGCAGTGACCTCGGGACAGCACCCCTCCACTTT
TRBV29-1	.	.	TRBJ2-6	CSVLPRQGQDSGANVLTF	TGCAGCGTCCTCCCCCGGCAGGGTCAAGACTCTGGGGCCAACGTCCTGACTTTC
TRBV28	.	TRBD1	TRBJ2-7	CASSAPGTAHEQYF	TGTGCCAGCAGTGCTCCCGGGACAGCCCACGAGCAGTACTTC
TRBV20-1	once	.	TRBJ1-6	CSASSTQGYNSPLHF	TGCAGTGCTAGTTCTACTCAGGGGTATAATTCACCCCTCCACTTT
TRBV3-1/TRBV3-2	.	TRBD1	TRBJ2-3	CASSQDGTGGTDTQYF	TGTGCCAGCAGCCAAGACGGGACAGGGGGCACAGATACGCAGTATTTT
TRBV7-2	.	.	TRBJ2-1	CASSFEGLPYNEQFF	TGTGCCAGCAGTTTCGAGGGTTTGCCCTACAATGAGCAGTTCTTC
TRBV19	.	.	TRBJ1-2	CATKGGDYGYTF	TGTGCCACCAAGGGGGGGGACTATGGCTACACCTTC
TRBV27	.	.	TRBJ2-4	CASSLSRLGEGSIQYF	TGTGCCAGCAGTTTATCCAGACTAGGCGAGGGCAGCATTCAGTACTTC
TRBV6-5	.	TRBD1	TRBJ2-2	CASSYFTGGTGELFF	TGTGCCAGCAGTTACTTTACAGGGGGCACCGGGGAGCTGTTTTTT
TRBV27	.	TRBD1	TRBJ2-7	CASSRGQLNSYEQYF	TGTGCCAGCAGTCGGGGACAGCTGAACTCCTACGAGCAGTACTTC
TRBV7-9	.	TRBD2	TRBJ2-2	CASSFSGGFSGELFF	TGTGCCAGCAGCTTTAGCGGGGGGTTCAGCGGGGAGCTGTTTTTT
TRBV28	once	.	TRBJ2-1	CASSPSVLGGISEQFF	TGTGCCAGCAGTCCTTCCGTCCTCGGGGGTATATCTGAGCAGTTCTTC
TRBV19	.	.	TRBJ2-1	CASSIRQLNNNEQFF	TGTGCCAGTAGTATCCGTCAACTCAATAACAATGAGCAGTTCTTC
TRBV7-8	.	.	TRBJ1-3	CASTPVRSSGNTIYF	TGTGCCAGCACCCCGGTCCGGAGCTCTGGAAACACCATATATTTT
TRBV30	.	TRBD2	TRBJ2-5	CAWSPGLAEQETQYF	TGTGCCTGGAGTCCGGGACTAGCGGAGCAAGAGACCCAGTACTTC
TRBV9	.	TRBD2	TRBJ2-1	CASSKPAGLAGDNEQFF	TGTGCCAGCAGCAAACCGGCCGGACTAGCGGGAGATAATGAGCAGTTCTTC
TRBV27	.	TRBD2	TRBJ2-7	CASGVGPGLSSYEQYF	TGTGCCAGCGGGGTTGGTCCGGGACTAAGCTCCTACGAGCAGTACTTC
TRBV5-6	once	TRBD1	TRBJ2-1	CASSLWDRGPEEQFF	TGTGCCAGCAGCTTGTGGGACAGGGGGCCGGAGGAGCAGTTCTTC
TRBV10-3	.	TRBD1	TRBJ1-2	CAISRDRGSNYGYTF	TGTGCCATCAGCCGGGACAGGGGTTCTAACTATGGCTACACCTTC
TRBV28	.	.	TRBJ2-1	CASRLGLSSYNEQFF	TGTGCCAGCAGACTAGGCTTGAGCTCCTACAATGAGCAGTTCTTC
TRBV3-1/TRBV3-2	few	TRBD2	TRBJ2-2	CASSRSAGEGGELFF	TGTGCCAGCAGCCGATCAGCGGGAGAAGGCGGGGAGCTGTTTTTT